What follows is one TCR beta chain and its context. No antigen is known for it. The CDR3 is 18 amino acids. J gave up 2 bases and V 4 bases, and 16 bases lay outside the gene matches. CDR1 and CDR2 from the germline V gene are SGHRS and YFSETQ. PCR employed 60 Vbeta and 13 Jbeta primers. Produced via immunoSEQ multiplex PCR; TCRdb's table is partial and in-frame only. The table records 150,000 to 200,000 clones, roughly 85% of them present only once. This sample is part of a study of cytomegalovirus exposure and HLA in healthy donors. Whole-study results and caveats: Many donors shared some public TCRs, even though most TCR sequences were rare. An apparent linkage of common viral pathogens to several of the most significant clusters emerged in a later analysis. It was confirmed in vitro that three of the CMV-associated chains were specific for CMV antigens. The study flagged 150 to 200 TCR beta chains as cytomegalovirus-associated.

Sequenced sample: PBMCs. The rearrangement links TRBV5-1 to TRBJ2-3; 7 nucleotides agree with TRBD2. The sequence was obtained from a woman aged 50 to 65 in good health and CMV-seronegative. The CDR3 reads CASSLLLGREHDTDTQYF. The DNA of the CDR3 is TGCGCCAGCAGCCTCCTCTTAGGGCGGGAGCACGACACAGATACGCAGTATTTT.